The 12 T cell receptor beta chains listed next were all sequenced from one sample in a study of T cell changes during pregnancy in multiple sclerosis. The assay was immunoSEQ multiplex PCR, and TCRdb's table has in-frame clones only and misses some. The table has fewer than 110,000 clones, about 90% seen once. The sequences come from peripheral blood, collected in the second trimester of pregnancy. Every receptor here comes from a female donor with multiple sclerosis, enrolled in a pregnancy study.

The table lists this clone with a count of one. The CDR3 nucleotides read TGTGCCAGCAGCTTCCAGGGGAAGACCCTACAAGAGACCCAGTACTTC. Encoded protein: CASSFQGKTLQETQYF. The genes are TRBV9 and TRBJ2-5, with a weak D call TRBD1 (6 bases). Germline CDR1 reads SGDLS; CDR2 reads YYNGEE. This CDR3 comprises 16 residues. V was trimmed by 4 bases and J by 2 bases, leaving 18 bases between them.

V is TRBV9 and J is TRBJ2-1; 9 bases match TRBD2. The CDR3 consists of 15 residues. CDR1 and CDR2 (germline): SGDLS, YYNGEE. V shed 4 bases and J 8 bases; nucleotides not matched to a gene: 10. The CDR3: CASSRDTGLADEQFF. As DNA, the CDR3 is TGTGCCAGCAGCCGGGATACGGGACTAGCTGATGAGCAGTTCTTC.

The rearrangement joins TRBV5-4 to TRBJ2-1; TRBD2 matches 10 bases. J lost 0 bases, V lost 3 bases, and 6 bases had no gene match. CDR3 length: 17 amino acids. CDR1 is SGHNT and CDR2 is YYREEE in the germline V gene (reference sequence). This CDR3 reads CASSYGLAETSYNEQFF. The CDR3 bases are TGTGCCAGCAGCTATGGACTAGCGGAGACCTCCTACAATGAGCAGTTCTTC.

The CDR3 is CASRQGQGKFPSSYNEQFF. The CDR3 region has the DNA TGTGCCAGCAGGCAGGGACAGGGGAAGTTCCCTAGCTCCTACAATGAGCAGTTCTTC. The chain has TRBV28 and TRBJ2-1; 10 positions agree with TRBD1. CDR1 and CDR2 from the germline V gene are MDHEN and SYDVKM. The CDR3 runs 19 residues. The V and J ends lost 6 bases and 0 bases, in that order; junction bases with no gene match: 14. The full variable domain, its missing parts supplied by reference TRBV28 and TRBJ2-1, is DVKVTQSSRYLVKRTGEKVFLECVQDMDHENMFWYRQDPGLGLRLIYFSYDVKMKEKGDIPEGYSVSREKKERFSLILESASTNQTSMYLCASRQGQGKFPSSYNEQFFGPGTRLTVL.

This clone was picked up one time. V is TRBV5-6 and J is TRBJ2-6, with 9 bases matching TRBD1. There are 15 residues in the CDR3. Germline V gene sequence: CDR1 SGHDT, CDR2 YYEEEE. After removal of 5 bases from V and 4 bases from J, the junction contained 4 bases not matched to a gene. The CDR3, as DNA: TGTGCCAGCAGACCGGGACAGGGAGGGGCCAACGTCCTGACTTTC. Protein sequence: CASRPGQGGANVLTF.

This chain joins TRBV11-3 and TRBJ1-1; D unresolved. The CDR3 totals 13 residues. Germline CDR1 is SGHNT and CDR2 is YENEEA. Trimming stripped 3 bases from V and 1 base from J, with 6 bases between. CDR3 region: CASSLKRNTEAFF. The CDR3 DNA follows: TGTGCCAGCAGCTTGAAGAGGAACACTGAAGCTTTCTTT.

V is TRBV9 and J is TRBJ2-1, with TRBD2 identical over 7 bases. Looked up from germline, CDR1 is SGDLS and CDR2 is YYNGEE. The J segment lost 7 bases and the V segment lost 0 bases, leaving 4 bases of the junction unmatched. There are 14 residues in the CDR3. The CDR3 DNA is TGTGCCAGCAGCGTAGCGGCTAGCGGTAATGAGCAGTTCTTC. This translates into CASSVAASGNEQFF.

The chain recombines TRBV28 with TRBJ2-7; unclear D gene. Trimming removed 4 bases at V and 7 bases at J, with 11 bases between. This CDR3 has 12 amino acids. Germline assignment: CDR1 MDHEN and CDR2 SYDVKM. The CDR3 DNA reads as TGTGCCAGCAGTTCCTCCTTTTTTGAGCAGTACTTC. Translation gives CASSSSFFEQYF. Drawing the rest from reference TRBV28 and TRBJ2-7, the complete variable domain is DVKVTQSSRYLVKRTGEKVFLECVQDMDHENMFWYRQDPGLGLRLIYFSYDVKMKEKGDIPEGYSVSREKKERFSLILESASTNQTSMYLCASSSSFFEQYFGPGTRLTVT.

The V gene is TRBV4-2, the J gene TRBJ2-2, with a possible D match to TRBD2 (6 bases). Per germline, CDR1 LGHNA and CDR2 YNFKEQ. The CDR3 totals 16 residues. V lost 3 bases to trimming and J lost 5 bases, with 16 bases between them. This CDR3 reads CASSQDPGLSTGELFF. CDR3 coding DNA: TGTGCCAGCAGCCAGGACCCGGGACTTTCTACCGGGGAGCTGTTTTTT.

V gene TRBV14 combines with J gene TRBJ1-1; 7 bases agree with TRBD1. V gave up 8 bases and J gave up 3 bases; unmatched junction bases: 6. The CDR3 length is 13 residues. Germline values: CDR1 SGHDN, CDR2 FVKESK. CDR3 nucleotides: TGTGCCAGCGTAACCGGGACAGACACTGAAGCTTTCTTT. Protein: CASVTGTDTEAFF.

The chain links TRBV27 to TRBJ1-5; 9 nucleotides align to TRBD1. The CDR3 length is 18 residues. Germline CDR1 MNHEY, CDR2 SMNVEV (reference sequence). J lost 0 bases, V lost 5 bases, and 11 bases had no gene match. CDR3 bases: TGTGCCAGCAGTGAGGGACAGGGCTTGGGTGGTAGCAATCAGCCCCAGCATTTT. Translating it yields CASSEGQGLGGSNQPQHF.

This sequence joins TRBV7-2 and TRBJ2-4; 9 bases match TRBD2. This CDR3 has 15 residues. Germline loops: CDR1 SGHTA, CDR2 FQGNSA. J was trimmed by 8 bases and V by 5 bases; bases with no gene match: 10. CDR3 protein: CASSPGLAPWDIQYF. DNA for the CDR3: TGTGCCAGCAGCCCGGGACTAGCCCCATGGGACATTCAGTACTTC.